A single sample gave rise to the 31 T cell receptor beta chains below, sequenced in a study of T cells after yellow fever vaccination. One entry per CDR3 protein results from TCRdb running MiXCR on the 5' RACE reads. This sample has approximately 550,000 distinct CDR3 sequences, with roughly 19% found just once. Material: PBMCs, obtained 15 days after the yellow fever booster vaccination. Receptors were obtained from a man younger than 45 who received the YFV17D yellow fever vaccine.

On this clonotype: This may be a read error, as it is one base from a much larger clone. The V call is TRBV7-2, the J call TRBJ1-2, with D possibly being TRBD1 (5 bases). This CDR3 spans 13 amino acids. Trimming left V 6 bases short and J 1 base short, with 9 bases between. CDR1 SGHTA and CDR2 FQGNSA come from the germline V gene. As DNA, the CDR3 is TGTGCCAGCAGACCTGACAGTAACTATGGCTACACCTTC. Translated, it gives CASRPDSNYGYTF. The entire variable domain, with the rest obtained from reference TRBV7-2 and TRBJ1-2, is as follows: GAGVSQSPSNKVTEKGKDVELRCDPISGHTALYWYRQSLGQGLEFLIYFQGNSAPDKSGLPSDRFSAERTGGSVSTLTIQRTQQEDSAVYLCASRPDSNYGYTFGSGTRLTVV.

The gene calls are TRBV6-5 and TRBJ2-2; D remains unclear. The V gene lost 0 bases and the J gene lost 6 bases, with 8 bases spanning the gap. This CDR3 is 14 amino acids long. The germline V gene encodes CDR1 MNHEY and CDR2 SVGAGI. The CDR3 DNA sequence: TGTGCCAGCAGTTACTCGAATGTTGCCGGGGAGCTGTTTTTT. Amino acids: CASSYSNVAGELFF.

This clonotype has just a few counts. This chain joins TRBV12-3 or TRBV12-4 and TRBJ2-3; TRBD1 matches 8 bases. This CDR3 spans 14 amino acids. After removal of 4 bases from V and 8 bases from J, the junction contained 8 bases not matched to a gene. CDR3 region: CASSSGQGGGTQYF. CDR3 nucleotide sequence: TGTGCCAGCAGTTCTGGACAGGGTGGGGGTACGCAGTATTTT.

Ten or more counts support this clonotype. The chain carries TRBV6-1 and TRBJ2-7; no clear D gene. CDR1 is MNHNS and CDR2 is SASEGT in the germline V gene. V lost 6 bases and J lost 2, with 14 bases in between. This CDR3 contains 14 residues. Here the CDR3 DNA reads TGTGCCAGCAGAAAAAGCACTTACACCTACGAGCAGTACTTC. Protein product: CASRKSTYTYEQYF.

The CDR3 protein is CASSGTGTSSYEQYF. CDR3 sequence (DNA): TGTGCCAGCAGCGGGACCGGGACTAGCTCGTACGAGCAGTACTTC. This chain connects TRBV9 to TRBJ2-7; TRBD2 matches 9 bases. With V trimmed by 3 bases and J by 4 bases, 8 bases remained unmatched. Germline values: CDR1 SGDLS, CDR2 YYNGEE. The CDR3 runs 15 residues.

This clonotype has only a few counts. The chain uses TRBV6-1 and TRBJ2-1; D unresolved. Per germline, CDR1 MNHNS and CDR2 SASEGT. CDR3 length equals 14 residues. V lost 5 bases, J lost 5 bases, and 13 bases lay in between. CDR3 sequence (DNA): TGTGCCAGCAGTCCACTGCAGGCAGACAATGAGCAGTTCTTC. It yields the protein CASSPLQADNEQFF.

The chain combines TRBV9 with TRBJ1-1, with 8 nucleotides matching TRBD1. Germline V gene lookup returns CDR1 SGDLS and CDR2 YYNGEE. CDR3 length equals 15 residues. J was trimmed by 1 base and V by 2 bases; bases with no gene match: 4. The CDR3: CASSVGGQGNTEAFF. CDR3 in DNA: TGTGCCAGCAGCGTGGGCGGACAGGGGAACACTGAAGCTTTCTTT.

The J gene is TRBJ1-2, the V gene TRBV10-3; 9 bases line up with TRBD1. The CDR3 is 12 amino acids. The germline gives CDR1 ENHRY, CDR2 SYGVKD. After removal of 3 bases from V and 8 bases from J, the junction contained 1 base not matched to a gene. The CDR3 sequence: CAISEGQGGYTF. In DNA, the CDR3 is TGTGCCATCAGTGAAGGACAGGGGGGCTACACCTTC.

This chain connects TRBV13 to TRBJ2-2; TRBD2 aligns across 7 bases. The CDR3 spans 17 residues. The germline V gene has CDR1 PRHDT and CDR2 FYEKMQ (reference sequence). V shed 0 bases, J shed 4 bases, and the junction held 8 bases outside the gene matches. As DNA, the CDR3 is TGTGCCAGCAGCTTAGGGCTAGCGGAGAGGGGCACCGGGGAGCTGTTTTTT. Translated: CASSLGLAERGTGELFF.

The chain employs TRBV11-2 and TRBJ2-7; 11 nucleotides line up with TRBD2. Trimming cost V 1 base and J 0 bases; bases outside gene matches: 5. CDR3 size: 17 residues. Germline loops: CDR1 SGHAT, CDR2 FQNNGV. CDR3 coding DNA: TGTGCCAGCAGCTTAGTTAAGGGGACTAGCGGCTCCTACGAGCAGTACTTC. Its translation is CASSLVKGTSGSYEQYF.

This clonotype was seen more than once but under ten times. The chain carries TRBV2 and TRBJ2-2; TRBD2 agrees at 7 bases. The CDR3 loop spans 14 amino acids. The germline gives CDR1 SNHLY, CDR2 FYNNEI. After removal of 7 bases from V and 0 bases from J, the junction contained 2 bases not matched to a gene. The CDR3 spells CASTAGANTGELFF. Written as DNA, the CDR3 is TGTGCCAGCACCGCGGGAGCGAACACCGGGGAGCTGTTTTTT.

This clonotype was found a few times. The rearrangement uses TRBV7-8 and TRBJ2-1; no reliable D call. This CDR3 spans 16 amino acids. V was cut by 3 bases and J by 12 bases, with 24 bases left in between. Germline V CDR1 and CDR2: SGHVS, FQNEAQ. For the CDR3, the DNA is TGTGCCAGCAGCTTGAGAGAGATGGGCCCTGTGTATGGGCAGTTCTTC. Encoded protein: CASSLREMGPVYGQFF. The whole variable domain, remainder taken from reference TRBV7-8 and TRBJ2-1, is GAGVSQSPRYKVAKRGQDVALRCDPISGHVSLFWYQQALGQGPEFLTYFQNEAQLDKSGLPSDRFFAERPEGSVSTLKIQRTQQEDSAVYLCASSLREMGPVYGQFFGPGTRLTVL.

CDR3 DNA: TGTGCCAGCAGCCCCCCGGCCCGGGGGAGGGCCACAGATACGCAGTATTTT. Its translation: CASSPPARGRATDTQYF. The V and J genes are TRBV14 and TRBJ2-3, with 7 bases fitting TRBD2. The CDR3 consists of 17 residues. The germline gives CDR1 SGHDN, CDR2 FVKESK. After removal of 4 bases from V and 2 bases from J, the junction contained 12 bases not matched to a gene.

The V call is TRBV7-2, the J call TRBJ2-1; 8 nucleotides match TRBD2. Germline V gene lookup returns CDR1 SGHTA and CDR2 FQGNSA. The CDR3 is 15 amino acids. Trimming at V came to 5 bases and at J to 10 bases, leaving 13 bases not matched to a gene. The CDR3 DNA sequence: TGTGCCAGCAGCCTGGTTGGGGGAGCGGGAGAAGAGCAGTTCTTC. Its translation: CASSLVGGAGEEQFF.

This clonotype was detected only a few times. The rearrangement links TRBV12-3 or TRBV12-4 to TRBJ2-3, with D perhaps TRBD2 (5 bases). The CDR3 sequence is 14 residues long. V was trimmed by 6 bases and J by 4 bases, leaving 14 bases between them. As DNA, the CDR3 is TGTGCCAGCAGCCGGGTCCGAGCGGCAGATACGCAGTATTTT. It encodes CASSRVRAADTQYF.

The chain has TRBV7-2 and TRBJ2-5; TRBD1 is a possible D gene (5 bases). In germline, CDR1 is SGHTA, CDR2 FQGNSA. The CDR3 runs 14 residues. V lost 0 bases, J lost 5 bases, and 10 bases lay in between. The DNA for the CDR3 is TGTGCCAGCAGCTTAGCGCGACAGTCCGAGACCCAGTACTTC. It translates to CASSLARQSETQYF.

CDR3 loop: CASRPLADSYEQYF. CDR3 bases: TGTGCCAGCAGACCCCTCGCAGATTCGTACGAGCAGTACTTC. This chain links TRBV6-2 or TRBV6-3 with TRBJ2-7; no reliable D call. The CDR3 extends over 14 amino acids. CDR1 is MNHEY, CDR2 SVGEGT, per germline. Trimming left V 6 bases short and J 4 bases short, with 16 bases between.

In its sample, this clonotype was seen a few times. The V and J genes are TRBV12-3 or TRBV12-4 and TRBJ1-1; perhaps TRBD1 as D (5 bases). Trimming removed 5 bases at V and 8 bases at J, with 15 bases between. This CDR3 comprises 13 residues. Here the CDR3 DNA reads TGTGCCAGCAGTCTCGGGACGTATGGGGAAGCTTTCTTT. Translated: CASSLGTYGEAFF.

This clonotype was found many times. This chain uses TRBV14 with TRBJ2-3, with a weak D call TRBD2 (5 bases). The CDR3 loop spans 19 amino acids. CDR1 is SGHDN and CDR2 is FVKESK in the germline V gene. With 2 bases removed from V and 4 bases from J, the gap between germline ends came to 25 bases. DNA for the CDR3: TGTGCCAGCAGCCAACGGAGACTCCCGGGAACCACCCGGGCAGATACGCAGTATTTT. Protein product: CASSQRRLPGTTRADTQYF.

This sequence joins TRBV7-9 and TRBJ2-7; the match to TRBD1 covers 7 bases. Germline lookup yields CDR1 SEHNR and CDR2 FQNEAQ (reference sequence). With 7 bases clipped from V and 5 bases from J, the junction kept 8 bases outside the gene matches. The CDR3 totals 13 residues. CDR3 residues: CASTLTGTHEQYF. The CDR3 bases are TGTGCCAGCACCTTGACAGGGACCCACGAGCAGTACTTC.

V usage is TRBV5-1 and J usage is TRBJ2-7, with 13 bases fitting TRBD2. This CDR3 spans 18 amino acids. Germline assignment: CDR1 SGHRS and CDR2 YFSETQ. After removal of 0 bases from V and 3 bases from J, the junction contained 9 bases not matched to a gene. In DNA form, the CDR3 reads TGCGCCAGCAGCTTGGCTCCAACTAGCGGGAGGGGAAACTACGAGCAGTACTTC. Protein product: CASSLAPTSGRGNYEQYF.

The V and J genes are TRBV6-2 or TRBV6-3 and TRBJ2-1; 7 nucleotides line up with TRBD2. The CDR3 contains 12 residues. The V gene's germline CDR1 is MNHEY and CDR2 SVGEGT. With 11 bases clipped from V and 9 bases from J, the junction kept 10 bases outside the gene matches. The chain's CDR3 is CAGAAGEVEQFF. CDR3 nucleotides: TGTGCCGGTGCTGCGGGAGAGGTTGAGCAGTTCTTC.

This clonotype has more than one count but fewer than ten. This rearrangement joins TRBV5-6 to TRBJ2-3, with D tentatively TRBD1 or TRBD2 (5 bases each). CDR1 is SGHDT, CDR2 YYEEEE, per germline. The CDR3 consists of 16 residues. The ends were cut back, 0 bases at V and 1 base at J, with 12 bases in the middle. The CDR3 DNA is TGTGCCAGCAGCTTGGTGCCGGGACCTCGCACAGATACGCAGTATTTT. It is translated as CASSLVPGPRTDTQYF.

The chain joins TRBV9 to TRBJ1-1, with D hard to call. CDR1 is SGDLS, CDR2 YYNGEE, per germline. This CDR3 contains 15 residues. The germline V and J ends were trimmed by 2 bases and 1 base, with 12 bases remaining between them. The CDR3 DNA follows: TGTGCCAGCAGCGTCGACTGGACGGCGAACACTGAAGCTTTCTTT. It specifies CASSVDWTANTEAFF.

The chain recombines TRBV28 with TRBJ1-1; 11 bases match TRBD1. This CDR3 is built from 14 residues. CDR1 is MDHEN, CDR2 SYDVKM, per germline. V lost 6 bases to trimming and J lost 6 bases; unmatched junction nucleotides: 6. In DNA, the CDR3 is TGTGCCAGCAGGACGGACAGGGGGCTTGCTGAAGCTTTCTTT. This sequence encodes CASRTDRGLAEAFF.

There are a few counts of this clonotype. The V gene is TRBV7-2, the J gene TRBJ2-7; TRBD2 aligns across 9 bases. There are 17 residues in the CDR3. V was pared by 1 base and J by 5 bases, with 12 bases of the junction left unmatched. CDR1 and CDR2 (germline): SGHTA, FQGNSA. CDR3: CASSLVPATSGYNEQYF. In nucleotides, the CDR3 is TGTGCCAGCAGCTTAGTTCCCGCGACTAGCGGTTACAACGAGCAGTACTTC.

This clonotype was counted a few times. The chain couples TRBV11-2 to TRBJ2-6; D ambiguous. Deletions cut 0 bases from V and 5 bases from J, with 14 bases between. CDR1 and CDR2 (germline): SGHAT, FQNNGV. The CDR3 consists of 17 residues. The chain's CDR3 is CASSLDSYPLWANVLTF. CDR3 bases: TGTGCCAGCAGCTTAGATTCCTATCCACTCTGGGCCAACGTCCTGACTTTC. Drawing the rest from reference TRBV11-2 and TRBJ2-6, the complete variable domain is EAGVAQSPRYKIIEKRQSVAFWCNPISGHATLYWYQQILGQGPKLLIQFQNNGVVDDSQLPKDRFSAERLKGVDSTLKIQPAKLEDSAVYLCASSLDSYPLWANVLTFGAGSRLTVL.

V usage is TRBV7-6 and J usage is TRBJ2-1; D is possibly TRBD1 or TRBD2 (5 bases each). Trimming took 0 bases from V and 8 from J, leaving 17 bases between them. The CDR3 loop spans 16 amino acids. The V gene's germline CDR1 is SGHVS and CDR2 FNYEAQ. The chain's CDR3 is CASSLADGTQGDEQFF. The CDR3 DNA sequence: TGTGCCAGCAGCTTAGCCGATGGGACCCAGGGCGATGAGCAGTTCTTC.

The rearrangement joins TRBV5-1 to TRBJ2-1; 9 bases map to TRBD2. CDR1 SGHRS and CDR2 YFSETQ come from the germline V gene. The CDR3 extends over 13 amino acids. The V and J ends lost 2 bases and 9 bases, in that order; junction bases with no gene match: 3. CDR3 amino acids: CASSFGAGGEQFF. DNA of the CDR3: TGCGCCAGCAGCTTTGGAGCGGGAGGTGAGCAGTTCTTC.

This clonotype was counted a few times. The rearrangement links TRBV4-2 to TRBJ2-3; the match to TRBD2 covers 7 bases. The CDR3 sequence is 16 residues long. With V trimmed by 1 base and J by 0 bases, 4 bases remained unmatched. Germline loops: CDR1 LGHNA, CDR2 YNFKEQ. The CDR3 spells CASSQVREASTDTQYF. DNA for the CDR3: TGTGCCAGCAGCCAAGTACGGGAGGCTAGCACAGATACGCAGTATTTT.

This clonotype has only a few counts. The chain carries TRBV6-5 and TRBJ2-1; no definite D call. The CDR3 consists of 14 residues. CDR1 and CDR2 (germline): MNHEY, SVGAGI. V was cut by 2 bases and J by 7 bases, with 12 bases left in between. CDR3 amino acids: CASSYRRTKNEQFF. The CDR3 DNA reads TGTGCCAGCAGTTACCGTCGGACCAAAAATGAGCAGTTCTTC.